Below, 7 T cell receptor beta chains from the same sample are listed, as sequenced in a study of vaccination and CD4 T cells after COVID-19. Cultured CD4+ T cell DNA was sequenced using the Oncomine TCR Beta short-read assay. TCRdb fed the PCR reads into MiXCR, producing one record per CDR3 protein. This repertoire shows 15,000 to 20,000 distinct CDR3 sequences, roughly 24% found once; its top ten account for 7.8%. Sample treatment: roughly ten-day PBMC culture with coronavirus spike peptide pools or control peptides (ViraFEST assay). These receptors' targets are unknown. Sequenced input: cultured CD4+ T cells from blood. These receptors were collected from a human donor with COVID-19.

The V gene is TRBV24-1, the J gene TRBJ2-2; 7 bases are a match to TRBD1. Germline V gives CDR1 KGHDR, CDR2 SFDVKD. There are 14 residues in the CDR3. V lost 5 bases to trimming and J lost 6 bases; unmatched junction nucleotides: 5. The CDR3 reads CATSVERGPGELFF. The DNA for the CDR3 is TGTGCCACCAGTGTCGAAAGGGGGCCCGGGGAGCTGTTTTTT.

The gene calls are TRBV4-1 and TRBJ1-2, with TRBD1 identical over 8 bases. Germline V CDR1 and CDR2: MGHRA, YSYEKL. The V segment lost 1 base and the J segment 4 bases; nucleotides outside the gene matches: 5. The length of the CDR3 is 15 residues. This CDR3 reads CASSQGTGTLYGYTF. CDR3 nucleotide sequence: TGCGCCAGCAGCCAAGGGACAGGGACCCTCTATGGCTACACCTTC.

In this sample, this clonotype turned up a few times. J is TRBJ2-2 and V is TRBV19; the D gene is possibly TRBD1 (6 bases). This CDR3 comprises 14 residues. CDR1 LNHDA and CDR2 SQIVND come from the germline V gene (reference sequence). Deletions cut 11 bases from V and 2 bases from J, with 15 bases between. The CDR3: CAGSTGTNTGELFF. Written as DNA, the CDR3 is TGTGCCGGTTCAACAGGGACCAACACCGGGGAGCTGTTTTTT.

Only a few counts were recorded for this clonotype. The genes are TRBV5-1 and TRBJ1-5; the match to TRBD1 covers 8 bases. CDR1 and CDR2 (germline): SGHRS, YFSETQ. This CDR3 is built from 14 residues. J gave up 7 bases and V 4 bases, and 7 bases lay outside the gene matches. This CDR3 reads CASSTGQEEQPQHF. The CDR3 DNA follows: TGCGCCAGCAGCACGGGACAGGAGGAACAGCCCCAGCATTTT.

The chain combines TRBV29-1 with TRBJ2-7; 12 bases are a match to TRBD2. The CDR3 length is 14 residues. CDR1 and CDR2 (germline): SQVTM, ANQGSEA. The junction had 4 bases not matched to a gene; V was cut back by 6 bases and J by 1 base. For the CDR3, the DNA is TGCAGCGTGACTAGCGGGGGCCTATCCTACGAGCAGTACTTC. It translates to CSVTSGGLSYEQYF.

In its sample, this clonotype was seen a few times. This chain connects TRBV7-3 to TRBJ1-6; unclear D gene. Germline lookup yields CDR1 SGHTA and CDR2 FQGTGA. The CDR3 contains 17 residues. V lost 4 bases and J 0 bases, leaving 13 bases between the germline ends. CDR3 residues: CASSSSLGSSYNSPLHF. The CDR3 DNA sequence: TGTGCCAGCAGCTCTTCCCTAGGGAGCTCCTATAATTCACCCCTCCACTTT.

CDR3 in amino acids: CASSLSDRRTNEKLFF. The CDR3 DNA reads TGTGCCAGCAGTTTATCCGATAGGAGGACTAATGAAAAACTGTTTTTT. This sequence joins TRBV28 and TRBJ1-4, with D unresolved. The CDR3 loop spans 16 amino acids. Germline V lookup: CDR1 MDHEN, CDR2 SYDVKM. The V and J ends lost 1 base and 2 bases respectively, with 11 bases between them. The full variable domain, in which reference TRBV28 and TRBJ1-4 provide the parts outside the CDR3, is DVKVTQSSRYLVKRTGEKVFLECVQDMDHENMFWYRQDPGLGLRLIYFSYDVKMKEKGDIPEGYSVSREKKERFSLILESASTNQTSMYLCASSLSDRRTNEKLFFGSGTQLSVL.